The entry below gives a single T cell receptor beta chain sequence along with its context. Its antigen has not been determined. No much larger clone is present one base from it, and per-base qualities are unavailable. The Quick-DNA Microprep Kit was used to extract genomic DNA from the sorted cells. Amplification of TCRbeta DNA was done with the immunoSEQ hsTCRbeta kit, following the protocol from the manufacturer. TCRbeta libraries were sequenced on an Illumina MiSeq instrument. On the study's bioinformatics: After out-of-frame sequences were removed, 2 million to 2.5 million distinct TCRbeta sequences remained, averaging about 66,813 per individual. Each individual was scored according to the count of 164 previously reported CMV-associated TCRbeta sequences and the total productive distinct TCRbeta count. A beta-binomial model was reimplemented in Python, and random forests from scikit-learn, run with default parameters, were trained on data from the US cohort. Classifier performance on the Belgian cohort was reported as the median AUC with percentile confidence intervals calculated over 10,000 bootstrap iterations. This is the immuneACCESS table as TCRdb keeps it, with only in-frame sequences that have V and J called. A part of the clones is gone; compared with another copy, unresolved V genes explain less than half, and the rest is unexplained. Clone size and the V and J calls come from that table; the DNA yielded D and trimming. Recorded for this sample are tens of thousands of clones; roughly 80% of them occurred a single time. The top ten constitute approximately 0.81% of the sample.

The data were obtained in a study of memory CD4+ T cells and cytomegalovirus serostatus (dated 2019 in TCRdb). Study-level background: The cohort comprised 35 or so healthy Belgian adults, 9 CMV seropositive and some 24 CMV seronegative. CD4+ memory TCRbeta repertoires of a Belgian cohort with known cytomegalovirus serostatus were sequenced in order to replicate a published TCR-based CMV serostatus classifier.

A FACSAria II was used to sort memory CD4+ T cells, defined as single viable CD3+CD4+CD8-CD45RO+ cells. CMV serostatus was assessed using a Roche Elecsys assay, by which serum IgG against CMV pp150, pp28, p38 and p52 was detected. After thawing, total CD4+ T cells were enriched by positive selection with CD4 magnetic microbeads. The samples came from a different study that was designed specifically to examine the CD4+ T cell memory repertoire. Peripheral blood mononuclear cells were isolated and cryopreserved according to standard operating procedures, and serum was stored at -80 degrees C. CD3-PerCP (BW264/56), CD4-APC (RPA-T4), CD45RO-PE (UCHT1) and CD8-Pacific Orange (3B5) antibodies were used for staining, and non-viable cells were excluded with Sytox blue. Findings and caveats that apply to the study as a whole: Unlike the original study, which covered naive and memory CD4+ and CD8+ populations, the Belgian study sequenced only CD4+CD45RO+ memory cells. Results were interpreted as suggesting that the CMV-associated TCR signature is largely present in the CD4+ memory repertoire. On the Belgian cohort, the classifier built on the original framework reached a median bootstrapped AUC of about 0.96, with a 95% CI of 0.76-1.00. Of under 200 previously reported CMV-associated TCRbeta sequences, over 65 appeared in the CD4+ memory repertoires, each in one to five individuals. CMV serostatus prediction reached a median bootstrapped AUC of roughly 0.96 with the original framework and about 0.91 with a US-trained random forest.

The TCR comes from an adult in good health and CMV-seronegative. Source material: memory CD4+ T cells from blood.

The sequenced DNA is TGCGCCAGCAGCTTGGGACAGGGTGACCAAGAGACCCAGTACTTC. It translates as CASSLGQGDQETQYF. The chain joins TRBV5-1 to TRBJ2-5, with 7 bases aligning to TRBD1. Reading from cysteine to phenylalanine, the CDR3 counts 15 amino acids. This entry keeps only the CDR3 DNA: 45 bases, framed from base 1. V is pruned by 0 bases and J by 0 bases, leaving 2 bases of the junction without a gene match. According to the germline V gene, CDR1 reads SGHRS and CDR2 reads YFSETQ.